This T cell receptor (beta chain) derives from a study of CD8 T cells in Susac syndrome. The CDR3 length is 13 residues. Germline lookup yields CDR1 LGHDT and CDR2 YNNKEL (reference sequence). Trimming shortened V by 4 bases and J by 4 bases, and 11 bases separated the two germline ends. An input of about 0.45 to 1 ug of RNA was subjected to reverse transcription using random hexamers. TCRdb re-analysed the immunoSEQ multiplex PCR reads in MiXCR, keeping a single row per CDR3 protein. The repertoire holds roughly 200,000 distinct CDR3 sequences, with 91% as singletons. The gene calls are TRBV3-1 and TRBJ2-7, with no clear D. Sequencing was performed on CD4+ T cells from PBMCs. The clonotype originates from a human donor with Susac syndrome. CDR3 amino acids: CASSRTRFYEQYF. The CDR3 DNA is TGTGCCAGCAGCCGAACCCGATTTTACGAGCAGTACTTC.